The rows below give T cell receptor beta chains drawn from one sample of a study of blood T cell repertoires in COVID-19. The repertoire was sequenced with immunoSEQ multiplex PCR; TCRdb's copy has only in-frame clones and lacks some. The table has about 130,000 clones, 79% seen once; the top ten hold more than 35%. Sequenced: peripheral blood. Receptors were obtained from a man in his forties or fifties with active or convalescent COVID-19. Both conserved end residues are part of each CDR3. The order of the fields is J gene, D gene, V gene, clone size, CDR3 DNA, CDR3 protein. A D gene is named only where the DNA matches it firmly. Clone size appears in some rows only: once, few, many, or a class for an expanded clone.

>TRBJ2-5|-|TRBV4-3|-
TGCGCCAGCAGCCAAGGTGGACTCACTACGGGGGAGACCCAGTACTTC
CASSQGGLTTGETQYF
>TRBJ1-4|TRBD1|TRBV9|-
TGTGCCAGCAGCGTAGGGGGACAGGGCCGTATGTCTAATGAAAAACTGTTTTTT
CASSVGGQGRMSNEKLFF
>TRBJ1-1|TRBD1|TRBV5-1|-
TGCGCCAGCAGCTGGACAGGGCAGAACACTGAAGCTTTCTTT
CASSWTGQNTEAFF
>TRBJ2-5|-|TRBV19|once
TGTGCCAGTAGCCAATTCGGCAGGGGAGGGGGGGAGACCCAGTACTTC
CASSQFGRGGGETQYF
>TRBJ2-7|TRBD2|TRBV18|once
TGTGCCAGCTCACCAGGGGGACTAGCGGGGAGCTCCTACGAGCAGTACTTC
CASSPGGLAGSSYEQYF
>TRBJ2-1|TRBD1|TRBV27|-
TGTGCCAGCAGATTGGGGACAGGGGGGAACAATGAGCAGTTCTTC
CASRLGTGGNNEQFF
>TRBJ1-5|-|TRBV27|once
TGTGCCAGCACCCCCGAGGGCGGACTCAATCAGCCCCAGCATTTT
CASTPEGGLNQPQHF
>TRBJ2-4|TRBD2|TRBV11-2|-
TGTGCCAGCAGCTTAGATGGTTGGGGTCTAGCGGGAGGGACCATTCAGTACTTC
CASSLDGWGLAGGTIQYF
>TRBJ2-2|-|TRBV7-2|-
TGTGCCAGCAGCTTAGCGGGCCTAGCAGCCGGGGAGCTGTTTTTT
CASSLAGLAAGELFF
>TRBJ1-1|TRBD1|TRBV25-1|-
TGTGCCAGCAGACAGACAGGGGTGGGAGCCACTGAAGCTTTCTTT
CASRQTGVGATEAFF
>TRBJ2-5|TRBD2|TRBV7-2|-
TGTGCCAGCAGCGGAGGGACTAGCGGGCCCTCCGGGCTGGAGACCCAGTACTTC
CASSGGTSGPSGLETQYF
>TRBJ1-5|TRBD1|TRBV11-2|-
TGTGCCAGCAGCCCGGACAGGGGCAATCAGCCCCAGCATTTT
CASSPDRGNQPQHF
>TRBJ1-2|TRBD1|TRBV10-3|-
TGTGCCATCAGTGATAAGGACAGGGACCTCTATGGCTACACCTTC
CAISDKDRDLYGYTF
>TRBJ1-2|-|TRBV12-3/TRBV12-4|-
TGTGCCAGCAGTTTAGAACAATATGGCTACACCTTC
CASSLEQYGYTF
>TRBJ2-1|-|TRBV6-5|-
TGTGCCAGCAGACACGACAGCTACAATGAGCAGTTCTTC
CASRHDSYNEQFF
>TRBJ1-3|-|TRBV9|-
TGTGCCAGCAGCGTAGGGCTGGTGGGAAACACCATATATTTT
CASSVGLVGNTIYF
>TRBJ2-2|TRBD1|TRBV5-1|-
TGCGCCAGCAGCTTGGCCGGGACAGGGGGGACCGGGGAGCTGTTTTTT
CASSLAGTGGTGELFF
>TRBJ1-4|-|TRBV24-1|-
TGTGCCACCAGTGATGGTCCCTCCACGGGATACTTAGGGGAAAAACTGTTTTTT
CATSDGPSTGYLGEKLFF
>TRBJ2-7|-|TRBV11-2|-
TGTGCCAGCAGCTTAGGTCCGGGGAGCTCCTACGAGCAGTACTTC
CASSLGPGSSYEQYF
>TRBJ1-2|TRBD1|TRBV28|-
TGTGCCAGCAGTACCCTAGGGGGCCAAGGGCTCTATGGCTACACCTTC
CASSTLGGQGLYGYTF
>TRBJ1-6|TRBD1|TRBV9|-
TGTGCCAGCAGCGTGGGACAGGGACCCTATAATTCACCCCTCCACTTT
CASSVGQGPYNSPLHF
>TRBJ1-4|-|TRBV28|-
TGTGCCAGCAGTTCCGGGTCGGGGGGAGGCGAAAAACTGTTTTTT
CASSSGSGGGEKLFF
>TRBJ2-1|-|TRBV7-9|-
TGTGCCAGCGGGTTCTCTACAGGGTTCTACAATGAGCAGTTCTTC
CASGFSTGFYNEQFF
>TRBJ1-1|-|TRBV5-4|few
TGTGCCAGCAGCTCACCACCCATGGGGGGGACCACTGAAGCTTTCTTT
CASSSPPMGGTTEAFF
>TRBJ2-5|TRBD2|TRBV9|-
TGTGCCAGCAGCCCCGGAGGTCTAGCGGGGCTCCAAGAGACCCAGTACTTC
CASSPGGLAGLQETQYF
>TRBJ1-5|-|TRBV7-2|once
TGTGCCAGCAGACCTACGTGGGGGCTCAATCAGCCCCAGCATTTT
CASRPTWGLNQPQHF
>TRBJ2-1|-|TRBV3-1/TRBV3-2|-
TGTGCCAGCAGAAACGCAGGCGATGAGCAGTTCTTC
CASRNAGDEQFF
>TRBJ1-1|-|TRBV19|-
TGTGCCAGTAGTATAAGGGGAGGGACTGAAGCTTTCTTT
CASSIRGGTEAFF
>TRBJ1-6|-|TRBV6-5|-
TGTGCCAGCAGTTTTCTAGCGGACCGCTCTGATTCACCCCTCCACTTT
CASSFLADRSDSPLHF
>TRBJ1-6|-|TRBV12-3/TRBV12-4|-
TGTGCCAGCAGTTATAACAGGGTTTCACCCCTCCACTTT
CASSYNRVSPLHF
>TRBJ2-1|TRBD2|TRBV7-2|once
TGTGCCAGCAGCTTTTTGGGCGGGAGAGGTTATGAGCAGTTCTTC
CASSFLGGRGYEQFF
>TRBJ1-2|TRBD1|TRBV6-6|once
TGTGCCAGCAGTACCTCGACAGGGGGCGTATCTGGCTACACCTTC
CASSTSTGGVSGYTF
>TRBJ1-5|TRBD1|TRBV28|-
TGTGCCAGCAGTTTATCGGGACAGCCCAATCAGCCCCAGCATTTT
CASSLSGQPNQPQHF
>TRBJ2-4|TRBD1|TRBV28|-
TGTGCCAGCACTCCCCGACAGGGACGCAAGGAAGCCAAAAACATTCAGTACTTC
CASTPRQGRKEAKNIQYF
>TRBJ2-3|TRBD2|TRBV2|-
TGTGCCAGCAGCGAAGGACTAGCGGGAGGAGATACGCAGTATTTT
CASSEGLAGGDTQYF
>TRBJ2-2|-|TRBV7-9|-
TGTGCCAGCAGCTCGGCAGGGCTGATCCCCGGGGAGCTGTTTTTT
CASSSAGLIPGELFF
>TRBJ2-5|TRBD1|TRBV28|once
TGTGCCAGCAGTTTAATCGGGACAGCCTATACCCAGTACTTC
CASSLIGTAYTQYF
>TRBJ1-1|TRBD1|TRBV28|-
TGTGCCACAAAGACAGGGATGCAGAACACTGAAGCTTTCTTT
CATKTGMQNTEAFF
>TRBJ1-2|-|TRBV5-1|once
TGCGCCAGCAGCTTGGGTGGAGGGAGTGGAAACTATGGCTACACCTTC
CASSLGGGSGNYGYTF
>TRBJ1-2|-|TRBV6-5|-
TGTGCCAGCAGGCAGACAGCCCTCTATGGCTACACCTTC
CASRQTALYGYTF
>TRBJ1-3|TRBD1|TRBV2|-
TGTGCCAGCAGTTACGGGACAGTCTCCTCTGGAAACACCATATATTTT
CASSYGTVSSGNTIYF
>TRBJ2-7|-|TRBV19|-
TGTGCCAGTAGTATACCAGGGGCCCACGAGCAGTACTTC
CASSIPGAHEQYF
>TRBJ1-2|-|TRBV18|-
TGTGCCAGCTCACTTAGCGGGACGTCTACTTACTATGGCTACACCTTC
CASSLSGTSTYYGYTF
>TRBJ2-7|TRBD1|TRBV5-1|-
TGCGCCAGCACCCCTCCGGGACAGTCCTACGAGCAGTACTTC
CASTPPGQSYEQYF
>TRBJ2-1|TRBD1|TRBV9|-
TGTGCCAGCAGCGGACAGGGAATCTCAGGGTTTGAGCAGTTCTTC
CASSGQGISGFEQFF
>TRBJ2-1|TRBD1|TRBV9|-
TGTGCCAGCAGCCCTGACAGGGCGGTTGACAATGAGCAGTTCTTC
CASSPDRAVDNEQFF
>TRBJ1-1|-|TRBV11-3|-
TGTGCCAGCAGCTTAGGAGGGTCGCAGATTGAAGCTTTCTTT
CASSLGGSQIEAFF
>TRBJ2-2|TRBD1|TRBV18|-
TGTGCCAGCTCACCCCCGGGACAGCCTACCGGGGAGCTGTTTTTT
CASSPPGQPTGELFF
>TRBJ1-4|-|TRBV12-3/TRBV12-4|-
TGTGCCAGCAGGAGGATTAATGAAAAACTGTTTTTT
CASRRINEKLFF
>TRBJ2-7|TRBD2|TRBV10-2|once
TGCGCCAGCTCTAGCGGGAGGGCCGGCGAGCAGTACTTC
CASSSGRAGEQYF
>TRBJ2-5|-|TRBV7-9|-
TGTGCCAGCAGTTCCCCACGGGGGGCCGCAGAGACCCAGTACTTC
CASSSPRGAAETQYF
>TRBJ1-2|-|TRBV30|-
TGTGCCTGGAGTGTAGCCCTGGAGGGTGGCTACACCTTC
CAWSVALEGGYTF
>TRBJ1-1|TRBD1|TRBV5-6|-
TGTGCCAGCAGCTTTAGGGGGCTGAACACTGAAGCTTTCTTT
CASSFRGLNTEAFF
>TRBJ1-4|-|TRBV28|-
TGTGCCAGCATCAGAGGATTAAATGAAAAACTGTTTTTT
CASIRGLNEKLFF
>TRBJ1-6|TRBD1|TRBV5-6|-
TGTGCCAGCAGCTTGGCGGGGACAGGTTTTGTTTCACCCCTCCACTTT
CASSLAGTGFVSPLHF
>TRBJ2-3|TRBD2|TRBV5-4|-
TGTGCCAGCAGCTTGATGAGCGGGAATACAGATACGCAGTATTTT
CASSLMSGNTDTQYF
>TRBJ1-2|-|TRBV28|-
TGTGCCAGCAGTCTCTTGTCTGGCTACACCTTC
CASSLLSGYTF
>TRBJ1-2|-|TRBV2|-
TGTGCCAGCAGTGAGGATGGCGGGATAACCTATGGCTACACCTTC
CASSEDGGITYGYTF
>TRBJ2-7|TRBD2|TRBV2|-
TGTGCCAGCACTCTTACCGACGGGAGGAAGTACTTC
CASTLTDGRKYF
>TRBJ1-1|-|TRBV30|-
TGTGCCTGGAGTCCAGGCCTGAACACTGAAGCTTTCTTT
CAWSPGLNTEAFF